This TCR beta chain is drawn from a study of T cells in localized non-small cell lung cancer. Study-wide results and limits: Uninvolved adjacent lung showed peak T cell clonality, exceeding tumor.

Assay used: immunoSEQ multiplex PCR; TCRdb lists only in-frame clones, some missing. The sample has about 40,000 clones; around 88% are singletons. The ends were cut back, 7 bases at V and 7 bases at J, with 17 bases in the middle. The CDR3 spans 13 residues. Germline CDR1 is LNHNV and CDR2 is YYDKDF (reference sequence). Of note for this clone: What it recognizes is unknown.

The clonotype was recovered from a man aged 40-75 years with stage I lung adenocarcinoma. This chain uses TRBV15 with TRBJ2-7, with D unresolved. Sequences were derived from peripheral blood, sampled before any cancer treatment. CDR3 coding DNA: TGTGCCACCATGGGCTCGTTGAATGGTGAGCAGTACTTC. Its protein is CATMGSLNGEQYF.